This passage covers 4 T cell receptor beta chains from one sample sequenced in a study of cytomegalovirus exposure and HLA in healthy donors. In the PCR, 60 Vbeta and 13 Jbeta primers were used. Sequencing was performed with immunoSEQ multiplex PCR; in TCRdb, only in-frame clones are kept and a portion is missing. In the table there are around 94,000 clones, 76% of which are singletons. Sequenced sample: PBMCs. The receptors originated from an older woman in good health and CMV-seropositive.

The CDR3 DNA is TGTGCCAGCAGTGAAGACCCCGGGGGTGAGCAGTTCTTC. It translates to CASSEDPGGEQFF. The V and J genes are TRBV2 and TRBJ2-1; possibly TRBD2 for D (6 bases). V gave up 1 base and J gave up 9 bases, with 10 bases separating them. The CDR3 contains 13 residues. Germline V lookup: CDR1 SNHLY, CDR2 FYNNEI.

The rearrangement joins TRBV6-6 to TRBJ1-2; tentatively, D is TRBD1 (6 bases). The CDR3 is made up of 15 amino acids. V lost 2 bases and J lost 4, with 14 bases in between. Per germline, CDR1 MNHNY and CDR2 SVGAGI (reference sequence). Here the CDR3 DNA reads TGTGCCAGCAGTTACCCCCTGGGGGCCCTCTATGGCTACACCTTC. Translation: CASSYPLGALYGYTF.

The chain uses TRBV5-4 and TRBJ2-2, with D hard to call. Trimming took off 0 bases at V and 1 base at J, with 4 bases between the two ends. Germline V gives CDR1 SGHNT, CDR2 YYREEE (reference sequence). There are 14 residues in the CDR3. The CDR3, as DNA: TGTGCCAGCAGCTTGGACAGGAACACCGGGGAGCTGTTTTTT. This encodes CASSLDRNTGELFF.

V usage is TRBV28 and J usage is TRBJ1-5; TRBD1 agrees at 8 bases. The CDR3 length is 14 residues. The germline V gene encodes CDR1 MDHEN and CDR2 SYDVKM. The CDR3 here is CATRGQGSNQPQHF. For the CDR3, the DNA is TGTGCAACCAGGGGGCAGGGAAGCAATCAGCCCCAGCATTTT.